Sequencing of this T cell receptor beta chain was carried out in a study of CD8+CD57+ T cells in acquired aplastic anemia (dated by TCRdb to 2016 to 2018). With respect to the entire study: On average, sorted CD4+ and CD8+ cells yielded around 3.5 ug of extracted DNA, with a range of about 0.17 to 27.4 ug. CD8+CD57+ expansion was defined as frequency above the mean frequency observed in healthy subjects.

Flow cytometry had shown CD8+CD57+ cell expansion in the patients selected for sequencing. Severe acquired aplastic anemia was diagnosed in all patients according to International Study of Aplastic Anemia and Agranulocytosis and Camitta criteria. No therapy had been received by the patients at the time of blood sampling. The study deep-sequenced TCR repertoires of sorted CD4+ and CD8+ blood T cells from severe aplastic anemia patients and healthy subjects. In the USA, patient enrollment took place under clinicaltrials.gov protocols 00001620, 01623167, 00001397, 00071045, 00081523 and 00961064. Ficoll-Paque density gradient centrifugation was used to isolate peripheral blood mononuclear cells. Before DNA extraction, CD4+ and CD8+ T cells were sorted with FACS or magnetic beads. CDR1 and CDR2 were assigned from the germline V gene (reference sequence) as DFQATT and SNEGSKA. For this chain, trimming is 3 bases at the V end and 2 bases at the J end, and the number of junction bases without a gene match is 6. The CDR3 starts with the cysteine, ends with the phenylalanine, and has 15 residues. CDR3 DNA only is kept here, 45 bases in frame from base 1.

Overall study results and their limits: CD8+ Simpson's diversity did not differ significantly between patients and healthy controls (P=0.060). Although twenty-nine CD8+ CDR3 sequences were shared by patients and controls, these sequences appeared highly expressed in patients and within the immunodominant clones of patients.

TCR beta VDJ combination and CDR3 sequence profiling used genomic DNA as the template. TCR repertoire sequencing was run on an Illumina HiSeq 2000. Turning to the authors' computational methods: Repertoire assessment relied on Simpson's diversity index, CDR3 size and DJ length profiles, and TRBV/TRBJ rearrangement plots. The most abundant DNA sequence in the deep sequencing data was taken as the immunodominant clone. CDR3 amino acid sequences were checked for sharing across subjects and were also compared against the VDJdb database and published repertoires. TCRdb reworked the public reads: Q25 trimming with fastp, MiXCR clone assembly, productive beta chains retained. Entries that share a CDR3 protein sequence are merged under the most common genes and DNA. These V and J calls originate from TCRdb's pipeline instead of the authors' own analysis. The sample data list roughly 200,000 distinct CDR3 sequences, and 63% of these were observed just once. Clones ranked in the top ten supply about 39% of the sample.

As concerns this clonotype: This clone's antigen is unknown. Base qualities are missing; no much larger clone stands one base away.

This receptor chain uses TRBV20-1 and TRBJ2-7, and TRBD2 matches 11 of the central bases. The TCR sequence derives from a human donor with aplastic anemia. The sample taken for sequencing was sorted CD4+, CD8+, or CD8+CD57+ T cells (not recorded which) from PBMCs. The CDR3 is CSARLAGGLAYEQYF. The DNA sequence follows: TGCAGTGCTAGGCTAGCGGGAGGTTTAGCCTACGAGCAGTACTTC.